Reported below is one T cell receptor (beta chain). Its antigen remains unknown. An end of the junction does not agree with germline; a read error may underlie this. CDR1 and CDR2 from the germline V gene are LNHNV and YYDKDF (reference sequence). CDR3 length equals 15 residues. Preparation of the unsorted libraries drew on 2 million PBMCs stored at -80 C. This entry is derived from a study of neurological immune-mediated disorders. 5'RACE with 10-nucleotide random UMIs produced the cDNA. TCRdb reprocessed the 5' RACE reads via MiXCR and lists one record per CDR3 protein. The sample has some 20,000 distinct CDR3 sequences, roughly 10% seen once. The study, taken as a whole, reports: The greatest TCR clonal expansion occurred in HTLV-1-associated myelopathy and the least in multiple sclerosis, which fell below healthy controls. None of the CDR3 amino acid sequences found in expanded clones was shared across subjects. This suggests that the TCR-beta repertoires were private in all groups.

This receptor was taken from a woman between 55 and 75 years old with HTLV-1-associated myelopathy (HAM/TSP). This rearrangement joins TRBV15 to TRBJ1-4; tentative D call: TRBD1 (5 bases). Sequenced: PBMCs. CDR3 sequence (DNA): TGTGCCACCAGAAGTAACCAAGAGGGGAATGAAAAACAGTTTTTT. This translates into CATRSNQEGNEKQFF.